The rows below give T cell receptor beta chains drawn from one sample of a study of T cell repertoires in cytomegalovirus infection. These TCRs' antigens remain unknown. A single record per CDR3 protein comes from TCRdb applying MiXCR to the reads. The sample includes about 920,000 distinct CDR3 sequences, 31% of them seen just once. The sequencing here drew on cultured CD8+ T cells from PBMCs, taken from culture after CMV antigen stimulation. The origin of the receptors is a human donor in good health (CMV status not recorded). Some clones in this sample may be carry-over from other donors' samples. CDR3s include the opening cysteine and the closing phenylalanine or tryptophan. A D gene is named only where the DNA matches it firmly. Some rows mark clone size as missing; the rest say once, few, many or name a class of expanded clone.

abundance	v_gene	j_gene	d_gene	CDR3nt	CDR3aa
many	TRBV7-2	TRBJ2-7	.	TGTGCCAGCAGCGTTGCCCCCTACGAGCAGTACTTC	CASSVAPYEQYF
many	TRBV7-9	TRBJ2-1	TRBD2	TGTGCCAGCAGCTTCCCGGGGGGGACTTACAATGAGCAGTTCTTC	CASSFPGGTYNEQFF
.	TRBV6-6	TRBJ2-5	TRBD1	TGTGCCAGCAGTCTCCAGGACAGGGAAGAGACCCAGTACTTC	CASSLQDREETQYF
few	TRBV7-8	TRBJ2-5	TRBD1	TGTGCCAGCAGCTTAGTATCTAGACAGGGGATTAGGGAGACCCAGTACTTC	CASSLVSRQGIRETQYF
few	TRBV11-3	TRBJ2-2	TRBD1	TGTGCCAGCAGCACGACAGGGGAAGGGACCGGGGAGCTGTTTTTT	CASSTTGEGTGELFF
few	TRBV5-5	TRBJ1-4	.	TGTGCCAGCAGCTTCCGGGATGATGAAAAACTGTTTTTT	CASSFRDDEKLFF
few	TRBV6-5	TRBJ1-5	.	TGTGCCAGCAGTTATAAATTCCCTCAGCCCCAGCATTTT	CASSYKFPQPQHF
many	TRBV19	TRBJ2-7	.	TGTGCCAGTAGTATGACCGGGATGAGGTCCTACGAGCAGTACTTC	CASSMTGMRSYEQYF
few	TRBV7-8	TRBJ1-4	.	TGTGCCAGCAGCTCGGGACGGACTACCCGGGGTAATGAAAAACTGTTTTTT	CASSSGRTTRGNEKLFF
few	TRBV20-1	TRBJ1-2	TRBD1	TGCAGTGCTAGACCAATTACAGGGGGCCAGCCCGCGACGAAGTATGGCTACACCTTC	CSARPITGGQPATKYGYTF
.	TRBV27	TRBJ2-7	TRBD1	TGTGCCAGCAGTTCACGGGCGACAGGGGGCGCCACCTACGAGCAGTACTTC	CASSSRATGGATYEQYF
many	TRBV24-1	TRBJ2-3	.	TGTGCACAAGAGGGGAACCGGGTTATCGAGAGCACAGATACGCAGTATTTT	CAQEGNRVIESTDTQYF
many	TRBV12-3/TRBV12-4	TRBJ2-7	.	TGTGCCAGCAGTTTACGGTACTACGAGCAGTACTTC	CASSLRYYEQYF
.	TRBV6-6	TRBJ2-1	.	TGTGCCAGCAACCGAGGAGTGAAGGCCTACAATGAGCAGTTCTTC	CASNRGVKAYNEQFF
.	TRBV13	TRBJ2-1	TRBD1	TGTGCCAGCAGCCCCCCACAGGGGGTATACAATGAGCAGTTCTTC	CASSPPQGVYNEQFF
.	TRBV2	TRBJ1-1	TRBD1	TGTGCCAGTCCCGGCCCAGGACAGGGGGCGAGTGAAGCTTTCTTT	CASPGPGQGASEAFF
.	TRBV27	TRBJ2-1	TRBD1	TGTGCCAGCAGACCCTCGGGACAGGGAGTCTACAATGAGCAGTTCTTC	CASRPSGQGVYNEQFF
.	TRBV7-9	TRBJ2-5	.	TGTGCCAGCCGGAAAAGTCAGAACCAAGAGACCCAGTACTTC	CASRKSQNQETQYF
few	TRBV12-3/TRBV12-4	TRBJ2-2	.	TGTGCCAGCAGTTCTGGCATGGGGGCCGGGGAGCTGTTTTTT	CASSSGMGAGELFF
.	TRBV27	TRBJ1-1	.	TGTGCCAGCAGTTTTGGAGCAAACGAAGCTTTCTTT	CASSFGANEAFF
few	TRBV5-8	TRBJ1-2	.	TGTGCCAGCAGCTTGGAGTACGCAGGCTATGGCTACACCTTC	CASSLEYAGYGYTF
many	TRBV7-6	TRBJ1-5	TRBD1	TGTGCCAGCAGCTCACAGGGGGCAGGTCAGCCCCAGCATTTT	CASSSQGAGQPQHF
.	TRBV14	TRBJ2-1	.	TGTGCCAGCAGCCAGAGACAAAGCCCTCAGGCTGATGAGCAGTTCTTC	CASSQRQSPQADEQFF
few	TRBV6-2/TRBV6-3	TRBJ2-3	TRBD2	TGTGTCAGCAGTGCCGGACTAGCGGGGGTTCTTAGCACAGATACGCAGTATTTT	CVSSAGLAGVLSTDTQYF
.	TRBV19	TRBJ2-3	.	TGTGCCAGTAGTATAGAGGGCACAGATACGCAGTATTTT	CASSIEGTDTQYF
few	TRBV6-1	TRBJ2-1	TRBD1	TGTGCCAGCGGTTTTTACCGGGACAGGGGCAATGAGCAGTTCTTC	CASGFYRDRGNEQFF
few	TRBV29-1	TRBJ2-2	TRBD1	TGCAGCGTTGGACAGGGACATCTGGCCGGGGAGCTGTTTTTT	CSVGQGHLAGELFF
.	TRBV20-1	TRBJ2-5	.	TGCAGTGCTAGACCCTGGAGCGCGTACCAAGAGACCCAGTACTTC	CSARPWSAYQETQYF
.	TRBV11-2	TRBJ2-5	.	TGTGCCAGCAGCTTAGATGGAGCCACAACACAAGAGACCCAGTACTTC	CASSLDGATTQETQYF
once	TRBV4-1	TRBJ2-3	TRBD1	TGCGCCAGCAGCCAGGGACAGGGAGGCAGCACAGATACGCAGTATTTT	CASSQGQGGSTDTQYF
.	TRBV24-1	TRBJ1-2	.	TGTGCCACCAGTGATACAGGGTACTATGGCTACACCTTC	CATSDTGYYGYTF
.	TRBV27	TRBJ1-1	.	TGTGCCAGCAGTTTCGACGAGGACACTGAAGCTTTCTTT	CASSFDEDTEAFF
.	TRBV4-3	TRBJ1-5	.	TGCGCCAGCAGCCAAGATGGGGGTCGCAATCAGCCCCAGCATTTT	CASSQDGGRNQPQHF
.	TRBV27	TRBJ2-7	.	TGTGCCAGCAGTCAGACGACAGGTACCTACGAGCAGTACTTC	CASSQTTGTYEQYF
.	TRBV3-1	TRBJ1-1	.	TGTGCCAGCTGCCCGGCAGGGGCCACTGAAGCTTTCTTT	CASCPAGATEAFF
.	TRBV19	TRBJ1-6	TRBD1	TGTGCCAGTAGTAACTATGGGACAGCGATTAATTCACCCCTCCACTTT	CASSNYGTAINSPLHF
.	TRBV27	TRBJ2-1	.	TGTGCCAGCAGTTTTAGGTGGGGGCCGAGGAATGAGCAGTTCTTC	CASSFRWGPRNEQFF
once	TRBV5-8	TRBJ1-1	TRBD1	TGTGCCAGCAGCACGACTACCGGGACAGGTATCACTGAAGCTTTCTTT	CASSTTTGTGITEAFF
many	TRBV2	TRBJ1-1	.	TGTGCCAGCAGTCTAAGAGCCACTGAAGCTTTCTTT	CASSLRATEAFF
many	TRBV6-1	TRBJ2-2	.	TGTGCCAGCAGGTCGAAGGGACTGTCGAACACCGGGGAGCTGTTTTTT	CASRSKGLSNTGELFF
few	TRBV6-6	TRBJ2-3	.	TGTGCCAGCACCCCGACGGAAGCTTACACAGATACGCAGTATTTT	CASTPTEAYTDTQYF
.	TRBV14	TRBJ2-7	.	TGTGCCAGCAGCCAAGTTATCGGGATGACCACCTACGAGCAGTACTTC	CASSQVIGMTTYEQYF
few	TRBV27	TRBJ2-1	TRBD2	TGTGCCAGCAGTTTAGGGGGACTAGGTGGCAATGAGCAGTTCTTC	CASSLGGLGGNEQFF
few	TRBV7-6	TRBJ2-1	TRBD1	TGTGCCAGCAGCCTACGGACAGGGCTGGATGAGCAGTTCTTC	CASSLRTGLDEQFF
.	TRBV12-3/TRBV12-4	TRBJ2-5	.	TGTGCCAGCAACCCCACGGGACAATGGGAGACCCAGTACTTC	CASNPTGQWETQYF
few	TRBV6-4	TRBJ2-2	.	TGTGCCAGCAGCGAGGGGATTTACACCGGGGAGCTGTTTTTT	CASSEGIYTGELFF
many	TRBV7-9	TRBJ1-1	TRBD1	TGTGCCAGCAGCTTAGAACAGGGGACAGTGAACACTGAAGCTTTCTTT	CASSLEQGTVNTEAFF
many	TRBV7-3	TRBJ2-2	.	TGTGCCAGCAGCTATCAGGGAGTCGGGGAGCTGTTTTTT	CASSYQGVGELFF